This T cell receptor (beta chain) stems from a study of blood T cell repertoires in COVID-19. Study background: The study drew acute and convalescent COVID-19 samples from the United States, Italy and Spain.

V trimming: 5 bases; J trimming: 0 bases; junction bases outside the gene matches: 4. Per the germline V gene, CDR1 is MDHEN and CDR2 is SYDVKM. The length of the CDR3 is 16 residues. Repertoires were generated with immunoSEQ multiplex PCR, while TCRdb's copy carries only in-frame clones and drops some. Found here are 540,000 or so clones, about 89% of them singletons; the top ten hold roughly 8%. The sample comprised peripheral blood. The TCR sequence derives from a woman between 45 and 65 years old with COVID-19, enrolled during active disease. The rearrangement uses TRBV28 and TRBJ2-7; 13 nucleotides align to TRBD2. As DNA, the CDR3 is TGTGCCAGCAGTGTGACTAGCGGGGGGAGCTCCTACGAGCAGTACTTC. Encoded protein: CASSVTSGGSSYEQYF.